This TCR beta chain is drawn from a study of T-cell memory formation after mild COVID-19. This CDR3 is 15 amino acids long. The ends were cut back, 1 base at V and 8 bases at J, with 16 bases in the middle. CDR1 and CDR2 from the germline V gene are MGHRA and YSYEKL. TCRdb ran MiXCR on the 5' RACE reads and lists one entry per CDR3 protein. The data show under 300,000 distinct CDR3 sequences, with 16% seen just once and around 3.4% held by the top ten. The origin of this receptor is a man younger than 30 who had mild COVID-19 (a few samples of this study predate the infection). Cell type and time point are not known. The V call is TRBV4-1, the J call TRBJ2-3, with D possibly being TRBD2 (6 bases). The sequencing input was PBMCs or a T cell subset sorted from them (not recorded which). The CDR3: CASSQATRGPSTQYF. The CDR3 DNA is TGCGCCAGCAGCCAAGCGACTAGAGGACCATCTACGCAGTATTTT.